The 27 T cell receptor beta chains below were found in one sample sequenced in a study of cytomegalovirus exposure and HLA in healthy donors (dated by TCRdb to the late 2010s). The protocol used for the library was the immunoSEQ multiplex PCR assay. A mixture of 60 forward primers for TCR Vbeta segments and 13 reverse primers for TCR Jbeta segments was used in the multiplex PCR. TCRdb took over this immuneACCESS table, retaining in-frame rearrangements with V and J assigned. Such tables are incomplete; in checked studies, under half of the missing clones stem from an unresolved V gene, and the remainder is unexplained. The sample table shows about 180,000 clones, and over 80% are seen once. Of the sample, approximately 1.2% falls within the top ten clones. Specimen: PBMCs. These receptors were collected from a boy younger than 10 in good health and CMV-seronegative.

This rearrangement joins TRBV5-6 to TRBJ1-1; D ambiguous. The CDR3 is made up of 13 amino acids. Trimming stripped 2 bases from V and 2 bases from J, with 7 bases between. CDR1 SGHDT and CDR2 YYEEEE come from the germline V gene. CDR3 coding DNA: TGTGCCAGCAGCTTCGGTGCTAACACTGAAGCTTTCTTT. Translating it yields CASSFGANTEAFF.

The J gene is TRBJ1-4, the V gene TRBV7-8, with D uncertain. There are 13 residues in the CDR3. Germline lookup yields CDR1 SGHVS and CDR2 FQNEAQ. V was clipped by 5 bases and J by 8 bases, with 12 bases between them. In DNA, the CDR3 is TGTGCCAGCAGCCCCGGACGGGAAGAAAAACTGTTTTTT. The encoded protein is CASSPGREEKLFF. Supplemented by reference TRBV7-8 and TRBJ1-4, the full variable domain reads GAGVSQSPRYKVAKRGQDVALRCDPISGHVSLFWYQQALGQGPEFLTYFQNEAQLDKSGLPSDRFFAERPEGSVSTLKIQRTQQEDSAVYLCASSPGREEKLFFGSGTQLSVL.

This clone was counted once. The CDR3 loop is CASSPTVGQRTNTQYF. The DNA for the CDR3 is TGTGCCAGCTCACCAACAGTGGGACAGAGGACCAATACGCAGTATTTT. The gene calls are TRBV18 and TRBJ2-3; 7 bases match TRBD1. Germline loops: CDR1 KGHSH, CDR2 LQKENI. The CDR3 has 16 residues. The V segment lost 2 bases and the J segment 7 bases; nucleotides outside the gene matches: 12. Combining the CDR3 with reference TRBV18 and TRBJ2-3 gives the whole variable domain NAGVMQNPRHLVRRRGQEARLRCSPMKGHSHVYWYRQLPEEGLKFMVYLQKENIIDESGMPKERFSAEFPKEGPSILRIQQVVRGDSAAYFCASSPTVGQRTNTQYFGPGTRLTVL.

The chain has TRBV30 and TRBJ1-1; no clear D. In germline, CDR1 is GTSNPN, CDR2 SVGIG (reference sequence). The CDR3 contains 14 residues. Trimming took off 1 base at V and 0 bases at J, with 9 bases between the two ends. CDR3 DNA: TGTGCCTGGAGTGGAAGTGACATGAACACTGAAGCTTTCTTT. This encodes CAWSGSDMNTEAFF.

This clone was counted a few times. The V and J genes are TRBV6-5 and TRBJ1-2, with 7 bases fitting TRBD1. The germline CDR1 and CDR2 sequences are MNHEY and SVGAGI. The CDR3 totals 14 residues. V was clipped by 6 bases and J by 7 bases; unmatched bases: 11. CDR3 sequence: CASSSLGTAGGYTF. The CDR3 DNA sequence: TGTGCCAGCAGCTCTCTGGGGACAGCTGGTGGCTACACCTTC.

The J gene is TRBJ2-2, the V gene TRBV13; weak D call: TRBD2 (6 bases). The V end was cut by 3 bases, the J end by 4 bases, with 15 bases between. The CDR3 totals 16 residues. Germline CDR1 PRHDT, CDR2 FYEKMQ (reference sequence). The CDR3 nucleotides are TGTGCCAGCAGCTTCGGTAGAGACGGGGGCACCGGGGAGCTGTTTTTT. This codes for CASSFGRDGGTGELFF.

The chain is built from TRBV4-1 and TRBJ1-2, with a possible D match to TRBD1 (6 bases). Germline V gene lookup returns CDR1 MGHRA and CDR2 YSYEKL. V lost 4 bases and J 5 bases, leaving 17 bases between the germline ends. The CDR3 covers 15 residues. The CDR3 DNA follows: TGCGCCAGCAGCCCAAGTAAGGGGGTAATTTATGGCTACACCTTC. This gives the protein CASSPSKGVIYGYTF.

The chain recombines TRBV9 with TRBJ2-5; 14 nucleotides line up with TRBD2. The CDR3 totals 15 residues. Per germline, CDR1 SGDLS and CDR2 YYNGEE. The junction had 1 base not matched to a gene; V was cut back by 4 bases and J by 2 bases. The chain's CDR3 is CASSRLAGGQETQYF. CDR3 bases: TGTGCCAGCAGCCGACTAGCGGGAGGGCAAGAGACCCAGTACTTC.

This clone is a singleton in its sample. The chain combines TRBV5-4 with TRBJ2-7; no firm D call. With 0 bases removed from V and 5 bases from J, the gap between germline ends came to 9 bases. The CDR3 loop spans 13 amino acids. Germline assignment: CDR1 SGHNT and CDR2 YYREEE (reference sequence). CDR3 protein: CASSLALQDEQYF. The CDR3 nucleotides are TGTGCCAGCAGCTTGGCCTTACAAGACGAGCAGTACTTC.

The genes are TRBV4-1 and TRBJ2-5; 7 bases map to TRBD2. This CDR3 contains 15 residues. Germline CDR1 reads MGHRA; CDR2 reads YSYEKL. V shed 1 base, J shed 5 bases, and the junction held 7 bases outside the gene matches. CDR3 residues: CASSQGEGGSETQYF. CDR3 nucleotide sequence: TGCGCCAGCAGCCAAGGGGAAGGCGGGAGCGAGACCCAGTACTTC.

In its sample, this clone was seen once. This chain links TRBV27 with TRBJ2-1, with D possibly being TRBD1 (6 bases). V was shortened by 0 bases and J by 13 bases, with 13 bases between the two germline ends. The germline V gene encodes CDR1 MNHEY and CDR2 SMNVEV (reference sequence). This CDR3 contains 13 residues. CDR3 sequence (DNA): TGTGCCAGCAGTTTATCCCAGGGGCGAAGCCAGTTCTTC. This sequence encodes CASSLSQGRSQFF.

The CDR3 sequence: CAWSEGGRRDRAYNEQFF. As DNA, the CDR3 is TGTGCCTGGAGTGAGGGTGGTCGTCGGGACAGGGCCTACAATGAGCAGTTCTTC. The chain combines TRBV30 with TRBJ2-1; 9 bases agree with TRBD1. The ends lost 1 base at V and 2 bases at J; junction bases unmatched: 12. The CDR3 is 18 residues long. Germline values: CDR1 GTSNPN, CDR2 SVGIG (reference sequence).

The rearrangement uses TRBV29-1 and TRBJ2-1; D ambiguous. V was clipped by 4 bases and J by 7 bases, with 11 bases between them. The CDR3 consists of 12 residues. CDR1 is SQVTM, CDR2 ANQGSEA, per germline. CDR3 in DNA: TGCAGCGTTGTCCACAGACAAAATGAGCAGTTCTTC. Encoded protein: CSVVHRQNEQFF.

Here the CDR3 DNA reads TGCGCCAGCAGCTGGACTAGCGGAGCCTCCTACGAGCAGTACTTC. As protein: CASSWTSGASYEQYF. The genes are TRBV5-1 and TRBJ2-5; 10 bases line up with TRBD2. The end of the DNA fits TRBJ2-7 better, so the J call may be wrong. Looked up from germline, CDR1 is SGHRS and CDR2 is YFSETQ. The CDR3 length is 15 residues.

V and J are TRBV30 and TRBJ1-1; D possibly corresponds to TRBD1 (6 bases). The CDR3 is made up of 12 amino acids. The V gene lost 5 bases and the J gene lost 5 bases, with 12 bases spanning the gap. From germline, CDR1 is GTSNPN and CDR2 SVGIG (reference sequence). The CDR3 is CAWAPRGTEAFF. The CDR3 DNA is TGTGCCTGGGCGCCTAGGGGGACTGAAGCTTTCTTT.

The chain uses TRBV2 and TRBJ2-3; D is perhaps TRBD2 (5 bases). The germline V gene has CDR1 SNHLY and CDR2 FYNNEI. With 4 bases removed from V and 3 bases from J, the gap between germline ends came to 8 bases. This CDR3 has 13 residues. The CDR3 sequence: CASSGERTDTQYF. The CDR3 DNA reads TGTGCCAGCAGTGGAGAGCGGACAGATACGCAGTATTTT.

This chain uses TRBV2 with TRBJ1-2, with a weak D call TRBD1 (5 bases). The CDR3 runs to 13 residues. With 3 bases removed from V and 6 bases from J, the gap between germline ends came to 11 bases. Per germline, CDR1 SNHLY and CDR2 FYNNEI. CDR3 sequence (DNA): TGTGCCAGCAGTGACCCAGGGTTCGATGGCTACACCTTC. Residues: CASSDPGFDGYTF.

V usage is TRBV6-1 and J usage is TRBJ2-3; possible D gene TRBD1, 5 bases. V gave up 2 bases and J gave up 0 bases, with 9 bases separating them. Per the germline V gene, CDR1 is MNHNS and CDR2 is SASEGT. This CDR3 spans 15 amino acids. In nucleotides, the CDR3 is TGTGCCAGCAGTGAACATGGGGCTAGCACAGATACGCAGTATTTT. Its protein is CASSEHGASTDTQYF.

The V and J genes are TRBV19 and TRBJ1-2; 8 nucleotides match TRBD1. V lost 5 bases, J lost 3 bases, and 14 bases stayed unmatched. This CDR3 spans 17 amino acids. Looked up from germline, CDR1 is LNHDA and CDR2 is SQIVND (reference sequence). Written as DNA, the CDR3 is TGTGCCAGTAGTCAGACCCGATCAGGGGGCTCTGACTATGGCTACACCTTC. As protein: CASSQTRSGGSDYGYTF. The variable domain in full, completed from reference TRBV19 and TRBJ1-2, reads DGGITQSPKYLFRKEGQNVTLSCEQNLNHDAMYWYRQDPGQGLRLIYYSQIVNDFQKGDIAEGYSVSREKKESFPLTVTSAQKNPTAFYLCASSQTRSGGSDYGYTFGSGTRLTVV.

V usage is TRBV19 and J usage is TRBJ1-6, with D unresolved. The V gene's germline CDR1 is LNHDA and CDR2 SQIVND (reference sequence). The length of the CDR3 is 14 residues. V was pared by 0 bases and J by 7 bases, with 7 bases between. CDR3 in DNA: TGTGCCAGTAGTATAGATTTTGGCAATTCACCCCTCCACTTT. This gives the protein CASSIDFGNSPLHF.

The chain uses TRBV20-1 and TRBJ1-2; possibly TRBD1 for D (5 bases). CDR1 is DFQATT, CDR2 SNEGSKA, per germline (reference sequence). Between the trimmed V and J ends, which lost 6 bases and 8 bases, there was a span of 10 bases. This CDR3 has 10 residues. The CDR3 nucleotides are TGCAGTGCAGGAGGGGCCGGCTACACCTTC. Residues: CSAGGAGYTF.

The genes are TRBV9 and TRBJ2-1, with TRBD1 matching over 8 bases. The CDR3 is made up of 16 amino acids. The trim removed 4 bases at V and 9 bases at J, leaving 15 bases unmatched. CDR1 SGDLS and CDR2 YYNGEE come from the germline V gene. The CDR3 here is CASSSRQGSLKGEQFF. The CDR3 coding sequence is TGTGCCAGCAGCTCTCGACAGGGGTCACTTAAGGGTGAGCAGTTCTTC.

The rearrangement joins TRBV7-9 to TRBJ2-7; TRBD2 agrees at 8 bases. After removal of 5 bases from V and 2 bases from J, the junction contained 8 bases not matched to a gene. This CDR3 comprises 15 residues. CDR1 is SEHNR and CDR2 is FQNEAQ in the germline V gene (reference sequence). CDR3: CASSRLAGRPYEQYF. CDR3 in DNA: TGTGCCAGCAGCCGTTTAGCGGGGAGACCCTACGAGCAGTACTTC.

The chain is built from TRBV5-6 and TRBJ2-5; D possibly corresponds to TRBD2 (6 bases). This CDR3 has 16 residues. The V end was cut by 1 base, the J end by 1 base, with 14 bases between. Germline CDR1 is SGHDT and CDR2 is YYEEEE. The CDR3 DNA reads TGTGCCAGCAGCTTGTGGGCCCGGGACTCCCAAGAGACCCAGTACTTC. Residues: CASSLWARDSQETQYF.

This chain connects TRBV6-1 to TRBJ2-5; 11 positions match TRBD2. This CDR3 is built from 15 residues. V shed 1 base, J shed 4 bases, and the junction held 2 bases outside the gene matches. Germline assignment: CDR1 MNHNS and CDR2 SASEGT. The DNA for the CDR3 is TGTGCCAGCAGTGAAGTTAGCGGGGGGGCAGAGACCCAGTACTTC. It is translated as CASSEVSGGAETQYF.

This chain's CDR3 is CASSAKVPGAGTDTQYF. CDR3 bases: TGTGCCAGCAGTGCCAAGGTTCCGGGAGCCGGCACAGATACGCAGTATTTT. The V call is TRBV9, the J call TRBJ2-3; the D gene is possibly TRBD2 (6 bases). Germline V CDR1 and CDR2: SGDLS, YYNGEE. V was pared by 5 bases and J by 1 base, with 20 bases between. This CDR3 spans 17 amino acids.

This sequence joins TRBV5-1 and TRBJ2-1, with TRBD2 matching 7 bases. V gave up 0 bases and J gave up 6 bases; unmatched junction bases: 3. Germline V lookup: CDR1 SGHRS, CDR2 YFSETQ. The CDR3 is 14 residues long. The CDR3, as DNA: TGCGCCAGCAGCTTGGAGACTAGCAGCAATGAGCAGTTCTTC. It specifies CASSLETSSNEQFF.